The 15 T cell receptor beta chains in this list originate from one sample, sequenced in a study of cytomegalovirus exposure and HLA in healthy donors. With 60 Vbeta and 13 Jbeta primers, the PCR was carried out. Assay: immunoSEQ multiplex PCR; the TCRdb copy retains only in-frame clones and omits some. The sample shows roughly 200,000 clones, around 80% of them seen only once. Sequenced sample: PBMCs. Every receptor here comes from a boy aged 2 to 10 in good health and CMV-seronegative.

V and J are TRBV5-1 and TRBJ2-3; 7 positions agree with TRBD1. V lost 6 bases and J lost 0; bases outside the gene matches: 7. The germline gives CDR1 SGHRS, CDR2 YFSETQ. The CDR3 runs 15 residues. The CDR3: CASTSGTESTDTQYF. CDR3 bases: TGCGCCAGCACCTCCGGGACAGAGAGCACAGATACGCAGTATTTT.

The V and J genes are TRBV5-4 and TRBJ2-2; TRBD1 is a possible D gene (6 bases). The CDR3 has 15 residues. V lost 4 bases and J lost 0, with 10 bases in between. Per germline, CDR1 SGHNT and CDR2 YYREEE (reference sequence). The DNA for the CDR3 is TGTGCCAGCAGCGTCCGGGACACGAACACCGGGGAGCTGTTTTTT. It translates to CASSVRDTNTGELFF. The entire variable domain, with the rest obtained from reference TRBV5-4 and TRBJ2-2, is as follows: ETGVTQSPTHLIKTRGQQVTLRCSSQSGHNTVSWYQQALGQGPQFIFQYYREEENGRGNFPPRFSGLQFPNYSSELNVNALELDDSALYLCASSVRDTNTGELFFGEGSRLTVL.

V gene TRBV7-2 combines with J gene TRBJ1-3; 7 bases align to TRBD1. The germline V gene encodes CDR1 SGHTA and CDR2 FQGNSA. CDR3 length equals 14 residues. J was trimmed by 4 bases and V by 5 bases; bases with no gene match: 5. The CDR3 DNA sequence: TGTGCCAGCAGCACAGGGGTATCCGGAAACACCATATATTTT. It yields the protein CASSTGVSGNTIYF.

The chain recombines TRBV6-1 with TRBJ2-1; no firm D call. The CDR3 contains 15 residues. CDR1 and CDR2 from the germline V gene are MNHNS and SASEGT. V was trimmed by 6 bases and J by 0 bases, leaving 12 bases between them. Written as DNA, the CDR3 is TGTGCCAGCAGCGTAAGCACGAGCTCCTACAATGAGCAGTTCTTC. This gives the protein CASSVSTSSYNEQFF.

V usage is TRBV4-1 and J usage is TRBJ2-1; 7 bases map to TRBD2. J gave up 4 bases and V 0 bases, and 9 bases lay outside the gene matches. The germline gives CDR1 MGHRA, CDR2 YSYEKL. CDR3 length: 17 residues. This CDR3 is CASSQEKAGLLYNEQFF. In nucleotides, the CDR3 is TGCGCCAGCAGCCAAGAGAAGGCGGGACTACTATACAATGAGCAGTTCTTC.

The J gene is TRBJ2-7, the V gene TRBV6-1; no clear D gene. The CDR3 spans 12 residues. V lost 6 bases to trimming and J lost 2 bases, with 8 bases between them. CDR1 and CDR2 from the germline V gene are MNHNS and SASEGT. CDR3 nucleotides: TGTGCCAGCAGCTCGTACACCTACGAGCAGTACTTC. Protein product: CASSSYTYEQYF.

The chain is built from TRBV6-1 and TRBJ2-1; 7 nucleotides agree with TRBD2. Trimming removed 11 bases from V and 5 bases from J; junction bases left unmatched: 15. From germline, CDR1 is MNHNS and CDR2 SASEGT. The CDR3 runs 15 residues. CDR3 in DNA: TGTGCCGCATTCGCCGTGGGGAGGGCCAACAATGAGCAGTTCTTC. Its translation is CAAFAVGRANNEQFF.

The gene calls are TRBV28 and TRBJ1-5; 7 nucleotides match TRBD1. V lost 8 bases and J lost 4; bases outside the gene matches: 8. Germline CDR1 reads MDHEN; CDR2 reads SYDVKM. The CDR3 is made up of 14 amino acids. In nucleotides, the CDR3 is TGTGCCAGCCGGGCAGGGGGGTTGAATCAGCCCCAGCATTTT. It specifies CASRAGGLNQPQHF.

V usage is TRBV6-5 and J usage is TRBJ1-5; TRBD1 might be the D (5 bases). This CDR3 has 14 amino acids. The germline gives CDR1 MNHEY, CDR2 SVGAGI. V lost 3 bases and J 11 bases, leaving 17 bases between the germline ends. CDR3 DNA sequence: TGTGCCAGCAGTTATTTCGGTGACGGGGGGGCCCAGCATTTT. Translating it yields CASSYFGDGGAQHF.

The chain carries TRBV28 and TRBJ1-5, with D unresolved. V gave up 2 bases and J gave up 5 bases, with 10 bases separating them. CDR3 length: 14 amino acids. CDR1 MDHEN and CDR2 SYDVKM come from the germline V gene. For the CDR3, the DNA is TGTGCCAGCAGTTTAAGGAGGGTAGATCAGCCCCAGCATTTT. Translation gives CASSLRRVDQPQHF.

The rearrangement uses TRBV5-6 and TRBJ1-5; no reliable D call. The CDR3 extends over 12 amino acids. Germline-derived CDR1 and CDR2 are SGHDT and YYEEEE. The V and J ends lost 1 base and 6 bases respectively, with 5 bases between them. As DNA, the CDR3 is TGTGCCAGCAGCTTGTTGGCTCAGCCCCAGCATTTT. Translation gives CASSLLAQPQHF.

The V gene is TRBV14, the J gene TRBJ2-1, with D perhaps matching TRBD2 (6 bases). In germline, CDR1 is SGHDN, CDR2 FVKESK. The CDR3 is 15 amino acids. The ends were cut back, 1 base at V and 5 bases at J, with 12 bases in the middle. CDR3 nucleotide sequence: TGTGCCAGCAGCCAAGCGGGAGTAGACCACAATGAGCAGTTCTTC. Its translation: CASSQAGVDHNEQFF. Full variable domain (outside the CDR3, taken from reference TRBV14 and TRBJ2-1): EAGVTQFPSHSVIEKGQTVTLRCDPISGHDNLYWYRRVMGKEIKFLLHFVKESKQDESGMPNNRFLAERTGGTYSTLKVQPAELEDSGVYFCASSQAGVDHNEQFFGPGTRLTVL.

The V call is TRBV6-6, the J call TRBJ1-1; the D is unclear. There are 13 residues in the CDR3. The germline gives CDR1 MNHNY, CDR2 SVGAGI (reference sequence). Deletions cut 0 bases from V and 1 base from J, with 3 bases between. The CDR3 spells CASSYSRNTEAFF. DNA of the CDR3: TGTGCCAGCAGTTACTCCCGGAACACTGAAGCTTTCTTT.

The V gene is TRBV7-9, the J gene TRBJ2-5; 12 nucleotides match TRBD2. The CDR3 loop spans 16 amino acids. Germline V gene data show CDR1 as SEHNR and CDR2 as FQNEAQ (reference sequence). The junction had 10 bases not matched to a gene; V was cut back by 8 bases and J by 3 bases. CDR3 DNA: TGTGCCAGCGGATCCGGGACTAGCGGGTTCAAAGAGACCCAGTACTTC. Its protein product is CASGSGTSGFKETQYF.

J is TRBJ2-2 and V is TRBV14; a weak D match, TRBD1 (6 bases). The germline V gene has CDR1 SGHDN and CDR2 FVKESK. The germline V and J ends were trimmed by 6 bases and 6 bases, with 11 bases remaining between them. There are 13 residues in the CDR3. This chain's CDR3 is CASRSQGAGELFF. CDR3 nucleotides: TGTGCCAGCAGGTCACAGGGAGCCGGGGAGCTGTTTTTT.